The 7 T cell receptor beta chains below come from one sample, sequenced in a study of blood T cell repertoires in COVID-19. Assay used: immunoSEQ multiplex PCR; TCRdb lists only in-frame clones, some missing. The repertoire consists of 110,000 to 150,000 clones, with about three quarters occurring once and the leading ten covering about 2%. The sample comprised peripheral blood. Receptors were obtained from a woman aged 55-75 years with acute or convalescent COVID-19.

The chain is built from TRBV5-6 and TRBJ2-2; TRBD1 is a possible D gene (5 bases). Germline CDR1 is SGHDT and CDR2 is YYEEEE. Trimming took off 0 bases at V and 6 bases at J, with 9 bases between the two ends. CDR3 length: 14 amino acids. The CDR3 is CASSLEGRAGELFF. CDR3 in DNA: TGTGCCAGCAGCTTGGAGGGGCGCGCCGGGGAGCTGTTTTTT.

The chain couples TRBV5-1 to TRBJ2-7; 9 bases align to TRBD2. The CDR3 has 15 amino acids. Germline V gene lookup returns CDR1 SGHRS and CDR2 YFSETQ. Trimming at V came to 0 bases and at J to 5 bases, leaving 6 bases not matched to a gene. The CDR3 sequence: CASSLVASGMDEQYF. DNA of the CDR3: TGCGCCAGCAGCTTGGTAGCTAGCGGGATGGACGAGCAGTACTTC.

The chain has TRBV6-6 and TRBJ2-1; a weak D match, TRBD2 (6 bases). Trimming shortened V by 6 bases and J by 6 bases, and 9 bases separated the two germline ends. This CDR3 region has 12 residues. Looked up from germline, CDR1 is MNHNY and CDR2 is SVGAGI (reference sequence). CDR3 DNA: TGTGCCAGCAGGGGAGGAGGCAATGAGCAGTTCTTC. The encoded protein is CASRGGGNEQFF.

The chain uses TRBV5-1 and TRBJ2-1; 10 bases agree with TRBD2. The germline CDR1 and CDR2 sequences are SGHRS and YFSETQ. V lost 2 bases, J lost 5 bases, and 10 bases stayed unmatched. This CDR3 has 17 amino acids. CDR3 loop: CASSFGRSGRPNNEQFF. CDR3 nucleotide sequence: TGCGCCAGCAGCTTCGGACGTAGCGGGAGGCCAAACAATGAGCAGTTCTTC.

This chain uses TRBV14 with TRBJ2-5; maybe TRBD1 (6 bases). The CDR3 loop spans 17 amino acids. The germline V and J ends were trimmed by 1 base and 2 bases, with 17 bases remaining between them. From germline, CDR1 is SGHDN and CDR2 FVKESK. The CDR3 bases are TGTGCCAGCAGCCAAGCCAGGGGCGACAGATTTCAAGAGACCCAGTACTTC. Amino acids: CASSQARGDRFQETQYF.

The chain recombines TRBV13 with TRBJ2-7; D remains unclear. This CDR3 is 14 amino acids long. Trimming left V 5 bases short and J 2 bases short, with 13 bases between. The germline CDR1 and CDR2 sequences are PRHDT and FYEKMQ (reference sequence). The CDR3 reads CASSRPGQTYEQYF. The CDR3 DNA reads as TGTGCCAGCAGCAGACCTGGGCAGACCTACGAGCAGTACTTC.

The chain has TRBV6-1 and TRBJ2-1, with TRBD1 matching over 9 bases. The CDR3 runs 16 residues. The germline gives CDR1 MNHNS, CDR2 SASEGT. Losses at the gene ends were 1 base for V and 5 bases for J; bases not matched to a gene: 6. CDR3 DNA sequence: TGTGCCAGCAGTGAAGACATTGGGACAGGGAACAATGAGCAGTTCTTC. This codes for CASSEDIGTGNNEQFF.